The rows below give T cell receptor beta chains drawn from one sample of a study of T cells in Graves' hyperthyroidism and ophthalmopathy. Using its own MiXCR run on the multiplex PCR reads, TCRdb lists one record per CDR3 protein. The data contain 400,000 to 550,000 distinct CDR3 sequences, around 22% of them singletons. The sample comprised blood. The source is a woman in her 30s with Graves' ophthalmopathy. Both conserved end residues are part of each CDR3. D genes are given only for firm matches. Where a row states a size, it is once, few, many or the class of an expanded clone; other rows omit it.

>NA|TRBV5-5|many|TRBJ1-5|15
CASSPIGHSNQPQHF
TGTGCCAGCAGCCCCATTGGTCACAGCAATCAGCCCCAGCATTTT
>TRBD2|TRBV6-1|NA|TRBJ2-2|19
CASSKKLAGERFDTGELFF
TGTGCCAGCAGTAAGAAACTAGCGGGAGAACGTTTCGACACCGGGGAGCTGTTTTTT
>NA|TRBV28|few|TRBJ1-5|14
CASSLSQGSRTQHF
TGTGCCAGCAGTTTATCTCAGGGGTCTCGGACCCAGCATTTT
>TRBD2|TRBV20-1|NA|TRBJ2-5|13
CSARLAGGVTQYF
TGCAGTGCTAGACTAGCGGGAGGGGTGACCCAGTACTTC
>NA|TRBV12-3/TRBV12-4|NA|TRBJ1-1|14
CASSPHRDGTEAFF
TGTGCCAGCAGCCCGCACCGGGACGGCACTGAAGCTTTCTTT
>NA|TRBV20-1|few|TRBJ1-1|13
CSARAPVGGEAFF
TGCAGTGCTAGAGCCCCGGTGGGGGGCGAAGCTTTCTTT
>TRBD2|TRBV28|few|TRBJ2-7|14
CASSSGLGSVEQYF
TGTGCCAGCAGTTCGGGACTAGGCTCGGTGGAGCAGTACTTC
>TRBD1|TRBV20-1|once|TRBJ1-2|14
CSATDRLDFYGYTF
TGCAGTGCTACGGACAGGCTCGACTTCTATGGCTACACCTTC
>NA|TRBV28|many|TRBJ2-5|13
CASLRSGQETQYF
TGTGCCAGCTTAAGATCAGGCCAAGAGACCCAGTACTTC
>TRBD1|TRBV6-1|many|TRBJ2-7|14
CASSEEAGGGEQYF
TGTGCCAGCAGTGAGGAGGCAGGGGGCGGCGAGCAGTACTTC
>NA|TRBV7-2|NA|TRBJ1-6|16
CASSSSGSSYNSPLHF
TGTGCCAGCAGCTCTTCCGGGAGCTCCTATAATTCACCCCTCCACTTT
>NA|TRBV28|NA|TRBJ2-2|17
CASKSFSGTPNTGELFF
TGTGCCAGCAAATCCTTCTCAGGGACCCCTAACACCGGGGAGCTGTTTTTT
>NA|TRBV6-2/TRBV6-3|many|TRBJ2-4|16
CASSLLGGLAKNIQYF
TGTGCCAGCAGTTTGCTTGGAGGGTTAGCCAAAAACATTCAGTACTTC
>NA|TRBV19|many|TRBJ1-5|13
CASSFGIDQPQHF
TGTGCCAGTAGTTTTGGCATCGATCAGCCCCAGCATTTT
>TRBD1|TRBV5-1|many|TRBJ2-7|13
CASSGTGPYEQYF
TGCGCCAGCTCCGGGACAGGTCCCTACGAGCAGTACTTC
>NA|TRBV20-1|few|TRBJ1-1|13
CSARVSVNTEAFF
TGCAGTGCTAGAGTCTCGGTGAACACTGAAGCTTTCTTT
>NA|TRBV19|many|TRBJ2-2|12
CASSRLNGELFF
TGTGCCAGTTCTCGACTTAACGGGGAGCTGTTTTTT
>NA|TRBV28|NA|TRBJ1-2|13
CASSLSYFYGYTF
TGTGCCAGCAGTTTATCGTACTTCTATGGCTACACCTTC
>NA|TRBV7-2|many|TRBJ1-5|15
CASSLASTISQPQHF
TGTGCCAGCAGCTTAGCATCGACCATTTCTCAGCCCCAGCATTTT
>NA|TRBV19|few|TRBJ1-2|8
CASGYYTF
TGTGCCAGTGGTTACTACACCTTC
>NA|TRBV6-2/TRBV6-3|many|TRBJ1-1|13
CASSYSRPTEAFF
TGTGCCAGCAGTTACTCGAGACCCACTGAAGCTTTCTTT
>NA|TRBV6-1|many|TRBJ2-7|14
CASSEHRDTYEQYF
TGTGCCAGCAGTGAACACAGGGACACCTACGAGCAGTACTTC
>NA|TRBV7-3|many|TRBJ2-2|14
CASSRQPNTGELFF
TGTGCCAGCAGCCGACAGCCGAACACCGGGGAGCTGTTTTTT
>NA|TRBV7-2|NA|TRBJ2-7|15
CASSLVRGGYYEQYF
TGTGCCAGCAGCTTAGTCAGAGGGGGGTACTACGAGCAGTACTTC
>NA|TRBV20-1|NA|TRBJ1-1|10
CSALLVEAFF
TGCAGTGCCCTGCTAGTTGAAGCTTTCTTT
>NA|TRBV20-1|NA|TRBJ1-5|12
CSAGEFNQPQHF
TGCAGCGCAGGGGAATTCAATCAGCCCCAGCATTTT
>NA|TRBV30|many|TRBJ2-5|13
CAWSPRGGETQYF
TGTGCCTGGAGTCCCAGGGGAGGGGAGACCCAGTACTTC
>NA|TRBV19|many|TRBJ2-7|15
CAVGANPDRSYEQYF
TGTGCCGTGGGGGCCAACCCCGACAGGTCCTACGAGCAGTACTTC
>TRBD1|TRBV30|NA|TRBJ1-1|12
CAWSPTGDEAFF
TGTGCCTGGAGCCCAACAGGGGATGAAGCTTTCTTT
>NA|TRBV7-8|many|TRBJ1-5|15
CASSLAGASNQPQHF
TGTGCCAGCAGCTTAGCGGGTGCTAGCAATCAGCCCCAGCATTTT
>NA|TRBV4-1|NA|TRBJ1-1|16
CASSRTQGNMNTEAFF
TGCGCCAGCAGCCGGACGCAGGGAAATATGAACACTGAAGCTTTCTTT
>TRBD1|TRBV7-9|many|TRBJ1-1|14
CASSNRDSNTEAFF
TGTGCCAGCAGCAACCGGGACAGCAACACTGAAGCTTTCTTT
>TRBD2|TRBV19|few|TRBJ2-3|17
CASSIHASGEITDTQYF
TGTGCCAGTAGTATACACGCTAGCGGGGAGATCACAGATACGCAGTATTTT
>NA|TRBV11-1|few|TRBJ2-7|13
CASSHRDAYEQYF
TGTGCCAGCAGCCACCGGGACGCCTACGAGCAGTACTTC
>NA|TRBV10-1|many|TRBJ2-2|14
CASSDQGRTGELFF
TGCGCCAGCAGTGACCAGGGAAGGACCGGGGAGCTGTTTTTT
>NA|TRBV5-1|NA|TRBJ2-2|14
CASSFVPGFRELFF
TGCGCCAGCAGCTTTGTCCCGGGATTCCGGGAGCTGTTTTTT